This T cell receptor (beta chain) stems from a study of blood T cell repertoires in COVID-19. About the study: Samples taken during acute and convalescent COVID-19 were collected in the United States, Italy and Spain. From T cells, B-cell-depleted T cells, or PBMCs came the material, which was cDNA or gDNA.

Germline V gives CDR1 SGDLS, CDR2 YYNGEE. Unmatched junction bases numbered 14, after V lost 5 bases and J lost 5 bases. The CDR3 is made up of 18 amino acids. This clone has just one count. As processed by the authors: From reference gene primer amplification, estimates of nucleated cell counts were derived. Here immunoSEQ multiplex PCR was the method, and the copy in TCRdb shows in-frame clones only, minus some. That table furnishes V, J and clone size, whereas the DNA furnished D and trimming. The sample has under 300,000 clones; approximately 83% are singletons. The chain links TRBV9 to TRBJ2-5, with 14 bases fitting TRBD2. The sequence came from a man younger than 45 who had recovered from COVID-19. Sample: peripheral blood. In DNA, the CDR3 is TGTGCCAGCAGTCCGGGACTAGCGGGGGAGTCTTCCCGGGAGACCCAGTACTTC. This gives the protein CASSPGLAGESSRETQYF.